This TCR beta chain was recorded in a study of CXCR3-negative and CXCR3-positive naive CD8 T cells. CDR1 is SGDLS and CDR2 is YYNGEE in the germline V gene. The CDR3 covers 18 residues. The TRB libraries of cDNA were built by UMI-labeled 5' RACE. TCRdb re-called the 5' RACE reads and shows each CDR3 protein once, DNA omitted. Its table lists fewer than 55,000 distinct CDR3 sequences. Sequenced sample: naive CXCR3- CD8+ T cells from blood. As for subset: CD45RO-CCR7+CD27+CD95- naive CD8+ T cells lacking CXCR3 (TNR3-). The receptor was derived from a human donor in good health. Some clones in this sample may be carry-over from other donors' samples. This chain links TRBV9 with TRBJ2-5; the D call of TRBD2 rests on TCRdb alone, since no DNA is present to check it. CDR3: CASSVGIIPTSVEETQYF.